This TCR beta chain was captured by sequencing in a study of shared clonotypes between healthy human individuals. Looking at the study overall: Per donor, CD8 memory used one plate, CD8 naive used two, CD4 memory used three and CD4 naive used three. Study-wide results and caveats: Of the naive CD4 clonotypes, around 5% were shared across a handful of donors.

This clone was detected a few times. Its target is not known. A much larger clonotype is one base distant, so this may be a read error. V was cut by 2 bases and J by 1 base, with 4 bases left in between. The CDR3 runs 13 residues. Germline V CDR1 and CDR2: SGHAT, FQNNGV. The protocol was immunoSEQ multiplex PCR, while the TCRdb copy is restricted to in-frame clones and leaves out a portion. The data contain about 1 million clones, 60% to 80% of them seen just once; the ten biggest clones take up approximately 1.5%. The sequence was obtained from a man between 18 and 29 years old in good health. V is TRBV11-2 and J is TRBJ2-3; D remains unclear. The sequenced material came from memory CD4+ T cells sorted from blood. Indicated subset: CD45RA-negative fraction. In DNA, the CDR3 is TGTGCCAGCAGCTTAACAGGCACAGATACGCAGTATTTT. Translation: CASSLTGTDTQYF.